This T cell receptor (beta chain) comes out of a study of PD-1 blockade in classical Hodgkin lymphoma. Study-wide results and caveats: Reported findings placed baseline TCR diversity lower in newly diagnosed patients (compared with healthy donors). CD4+ TCR diversity, unlike CD8+, rose significantly by C4D1. Some patients started nivolumab under 1 year after ASCT, and they were excluded.

Brentuximab vedotin exposure varied among the patients, all of whom had relapsed after autologous stem cell transplantation. Under best response, outcomes were complete response, partial response or progressive disease. Data came from immunoSEQ multiplex PCR; TCRdb stores just in-frame clones and leaves some out. Among 60,000 or so clones listed, roughly 90% were seen once. Germline trimming cut 0 bases from V and 3 bases from J; bases unmatched to any gene: 1. There are 15 residues in the CDR3. Looked up from germline, CDR1 is KGHSH and CDR2 is LQKENI. Turning to this clone: Its antigen remains unknown.

The chain joins TRBV18 to TRBJ2-5; 10 bases are a match to TRBD2. Sequenced material: peripheral blood mononuclear cells (PBMCs), taken at baseline. This clonotype was obtained from a human donor with classical Hodgkin lymphoma. Here the CDR3 DNA reads TGTGCCAGCTCACCACCCCTAGCGGGGGAAGAGACCCAGTACTTC. Translating it yields CASSPPLAGEETQYF.